The 16 T cell receptor beta chains reported below all come from one sample, sequenced in a study of blood T cells in healthy people across ages. The second PCR ran about 6 to 11 cycles with a sample-barcoded 5' primer and J-beta primers. TCRdb ran MiXCR on the 5' RACE reads and lists one entry per CDR3 protein. The sample has 650,000 to 1,000,000 distinct CDR3 sequences, about 34% seen once. The sample consisted of blood. Every receptor here comes from a man between 18 and 35 years old in good health.

A few counts support this clonotype. The chain employs TRBV27 and TRBJ1-2; D not resolved. The CDR3 has 14 amino acids. V was clipped by 9 bases and J by 7 bases, with 21 bases between them. Germline-derived CDR1 and CDR2 are MNHEY and SMNVEV (reference sequence). CDR3 sequence reads: CARPRVAGVIGYTF. In nucleotides, the CDR3 is TGTGCCAGACCTCGAGTTGCCGGAGTAATTGGCTACACCTTC.

The chain recombines TRBV18 with TRBJ2-5, with 7 positions matching TRBD2. This CDR3 region has 15 residues. Trimming took 3 bases from V and 3 from J; bases not matched to a gene: 7. Germline lookup yields CDR1 KGHSH and CDR2 LQKENI. The CDR3 reads CASSPRSGAEETQYF. DNA of the CDR3: TGTGCCAGCTCACCCCGAAGCGGGGCCGAAGAGACCCAGTACTTC.

The rearrangement uses TRBV5-1 and TRBJ2-7; D call uncertain. V lost 2 bases, J lost 0 bases, and 9 bases lay in between. The germline V gene has CDR1 SGHRS and CDR2 YFSETQ. The CDR3 extends over 14 amino acids. DNA of the CDR3: TGCGCCAGCAGCTTCGGCGCGGACTCCTACGAGCAGTACTTC. Its protein is CASSFGADSYEQYF. Using reference TRBV5-1 and TRBJ2-7 for the parts outside the CDR3, the full variable domain is KAGVTQTPRYLIKTRGQQVTLSCSPISGHRSVSWYQQTPGQGLQFLFEYFSETQRNKGNFPGRFSGRQFSNSRSEMNVSTLELGDSALYLCASSFGADSYEQYFGPGTRLTVT.

This clonotype was seen only a few times. The gene calls are TRBV29-1 and TRBJ2-5; 10 nucleotides agree with TRBD2. V shed 2 bases and J 11 bases; nucleotides not matched to a gene: 11. Per the germline V gene, CDR1 is SQVTM and CDR2 is ANQGSEA. The CDR3 is made up of 14 amino acids. CDR3 DNA: TGCAGCGTTGAATCTAGCGGGGGCTACAATGAGCAGTACTTC. The encoded protein is CSVESSGGYNEQYF. The complete variable domain, with remaining parts taken from reference TRBV29-1 and TRBJ2-5, reads SAVISQKPSRDICQRGTSLTIQCQVDSQVTMMFWYRQQPGQSLTLIATANQGSEATYESGFVIDKFPISRPNLTFSTLTVSNMSPEDSSIYLCSVESSGGYNEQYFGPGTRLLVL.

CDR3 bases: TGCAGTGCTCTGACCCTCGGACAGTATAGCAATCAGCCCCAGCATTTT. This gives the protein CSALTLGQYSNQPQHF. V gene TRBV20-1 combines with J gene TRBJ1-5; maybe TRBD1 (6 bases). The V end lost 5 bases, the J end lost 0 bases, and 17 bases lay between the germline ends. The CDR3 is 16 amino acids. The germline V gene has CDR1 DFQATT and CDR2 SNEGSKA (reference sequence).

The chain has TRBV12-3 or TRBV12-4 and TRBJ2-4; D gene unclear. V lost 6 bases and J lost 3, with 12 bases in between. This CDR3 contains 14 residues. Here the CDR3 reads CASRPTPGKNIQYF. CDR3 nucleotide sequence: TGTGCCAGCAGGCCCACCCCGGGCAAAAACATTCAGTACTTC.

The V call is TRBV9, the J call TRBJ2-1; perhaps TRBD1 as D (6 bases). Trimming pared 0 bases from V and 5 bases from J, leaving 12 bases between. The CDR3 covers 15 residues. The V gene's germline CDR1 is SGDLS and CDR2 YYNGEE. CDR3 sequence: CASSVGTVPNNEQFF. DNA of the CDR3: TGTGCCAGCAGCGTAGGGACAGTTCCCAACAATGAGCAGTTCTTC.

This clonotype showed up many times. The V gene is TRBV12-3 or TRBV12-4, the J gene TRBJ1-5; no clear D gene. This CDR3 spans 14 amino acids. Trimming cost V 3 bases and J 1 base, with 7 bases left between them. DNA of the CDR3: TGTGCCAGCAGTTTCTTTGGGAGCAATCAGCCCCAGCATTTT. It is translated as CASSFFGSNQPQHF.

This clonotype was seen more than once but under ten times. The chain couples TRBV7-2 to TRBJ2-5; 15 bases fit TRBD2. CDR3 length equals 18 residues. J lost 3 bases, V lost 4 bases, and 9 bases had no gene match. Germline V gene data show CDR1 as SGHTA and CDR2 as FQGNSA. The CDR3 DNA reads TGTGCCAGCAGCTCCGGACTAGCGGGGGGGCAAGGGAAAGAGACCCAGTACTTC. As protein: CASSSGLAGGQGKETQYF.

This clonotype appeared a single time. V is TRBV29-1 and J is TRBJ2-3; D is unclear. The V gene lost 2 bases and the J gene lost 2 bases, with 5 bases spanning the gap. This CDR3 spans 12 amino acids. CDR1 and CDR2 from the germline V gene are SQVTM and ANQGSEA. DNA for the CDR3: TGCAGCGTTGAAAGCGACACAGATACGCAGTATTTT. Translation: CSVESDTDTQYF.

The chain joins TRBV5-1 to TRBJ2-1, with D perhaps given as TRBD1 or TRBD2 (5 bases each). V shed 3 bases and J shed 5 bases, with 9 bases lying between them. The germline gives CDR1 SGHRS, CDR2 YFSETQ. The CDR3 contains 13 residues. CDR3 in amino acids: CASSWGSHNEQFF. In nucleotides, the CDR3 is TGCGCCAGCAGCTGGGGGTCCCACAATGAGCAGTTCTTC.

This clonotype has a count of ten or more. This rearrangement joins TRBV3-1 to TRBJ1-4, with D possibly TRBD1 on 5 matching bases. Trimming cost V 4 bases and J 3 bases, with 12 bases left between them. CDR1 is LGHDT and CDR2 is YNNKEL in the germline V gene (reference sequence). The CDR3 is 15 residues long. This CDR3 reads CASSPLEGPNEKLFF. The CDR3 DNA reads TGTGCCAGCAGCCCCCTTGAGGGACCTAATGAAAAACTGTTTTTT.

This clonotype was observed a handful of times. The V call is TRBV5-1, the J call TRBJ2-3; no definite D call. From germline, CDR1 is SGHRS and CDR2 YFSETQ. This CDR3 has 12 residues. Here the CDR3 reads CATRVGEDTQYF. CDR3 nucleotide sequence: TGCGCGACTCGCGTGGGCGAGGATACGCAGTATTTT.

This clonotype has at least ten counts. The genes are TRBV20-1 and TRBJ2-3; TRBD2 aligns across 8 bases. V shed 3 bases, J shed 3 bases, and the junction held 5 bases outside the gene matches. Germline V gene sequence: CDR1 DFQATT, CDR2 SNEGSKA (reference sequence). The CDR3 totals 14 residues. The CDR3 protein is CSASSGLATDTQYF. The CDR3 bases are TGCAGTGCTAGTTCCGGACTAGCAACAGATACGCAGTATTTT.

This rearrangement joins TRBV27 to TRBJ2-3, with D possibly TRBD1 on 6 matching bases. The CDR3 contains 14 residues. V lost 3 bases to trimming and J lost 6 bases, with 13 bases between them. Per germline, CDR1 MNHEY and CDR2 SMNVEV (reference sequence). The CDR3 DNA follows: TGTGCCAGCAGTTTCCGTTGGGGGCGCGATACGCAGTATTTT. Translating it yields CASSFRWGRDTQYF.

This clonotype was seen a handful of times. The rearrangement joins TRBV4-3 to TRBJ2-2, with TRBD1 matching over 11 bases. V trimming: 0 bases; J trimming: 1 base; junction bases outside the gene matches: 10. Germline V gene sequence: CDR1 LGHNA, CDR2 YSLEER. CDR3 length equals 20 residues. Here the CDR3 reads CASSQDWTGGWGGNTGELFF. In DNA, the CDR3 is TGCGCCAGCAGCCAAGATTGGACAGGGGGCTGGGGTGGGAACACCGGGGAGCTGTTTTTT.